This T cell receptor (beta chain) was obtained from a study of blood T cell repertoires in COVID-19. Method: immunoSEQ multiplex PCR; TCRdb's copy keeps in-frame clones and lacks some. The sample includes roughly 200,000 clones, 86% of them seen just once. V shed 5 bases and J shed 3 bases, with 10 bases lying between them. The CDR3 totals 13 residues. Participants reported their clinical history, and cohort assignment relied on those reports. The sequencing input was PBMCs or T cells enriched from blood (not recorded which). This chain links TRBV12-3 or TRBV12-4 with TRBJ1-1, with TRBD1 as a possible D gene (6 bases). The sequence derives from a man aged 35 to 55 with acute COVID-19. This chain's CDR3 is CASSTSGDTEAFF. CDR3 in DNA: TGTGCCAGCAGTACTTCAGGGGACACTGAAGCTTTCTTT.